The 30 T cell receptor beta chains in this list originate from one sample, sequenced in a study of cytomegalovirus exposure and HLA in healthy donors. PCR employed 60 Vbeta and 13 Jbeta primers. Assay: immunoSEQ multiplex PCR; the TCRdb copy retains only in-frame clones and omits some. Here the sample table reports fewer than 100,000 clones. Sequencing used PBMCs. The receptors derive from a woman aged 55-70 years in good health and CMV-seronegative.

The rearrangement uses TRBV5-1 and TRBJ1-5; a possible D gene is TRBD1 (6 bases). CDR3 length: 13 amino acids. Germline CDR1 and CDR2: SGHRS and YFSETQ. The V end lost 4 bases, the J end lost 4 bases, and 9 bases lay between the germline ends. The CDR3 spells CASSGGANQPQHF. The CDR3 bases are TGCGCCAGCAGCGGGGGGGCGAATCAGCCCCAGCATTTT. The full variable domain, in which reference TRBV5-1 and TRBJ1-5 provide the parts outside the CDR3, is KAGVTQTPRYLIKTRGQQVTLSCSPISGHRSVSWYQQTPGQGLQFLFEYFSETQRNKGNFPGRFSGRQFSNSRSEMNVSTLELGDSALYLCASSGGANQPQHFGDGTRLSIL.

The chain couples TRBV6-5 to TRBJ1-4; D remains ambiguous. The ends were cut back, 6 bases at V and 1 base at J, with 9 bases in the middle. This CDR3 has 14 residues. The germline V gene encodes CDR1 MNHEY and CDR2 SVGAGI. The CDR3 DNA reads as TGTGCCAGCAGCTCGTCGTTAACTAATGAAAAACTGTTTTTT. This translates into CASSSSLTNEKLFF.

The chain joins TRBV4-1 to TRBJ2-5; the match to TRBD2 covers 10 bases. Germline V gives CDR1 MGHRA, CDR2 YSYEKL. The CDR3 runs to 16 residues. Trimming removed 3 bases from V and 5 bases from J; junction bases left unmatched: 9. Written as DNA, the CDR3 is TGCGCCAGCAGCCAGTCCGGACTAGCGGTAACGGAGACCCAGTACTTC. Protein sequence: CASSQSGLAVTETQYF.

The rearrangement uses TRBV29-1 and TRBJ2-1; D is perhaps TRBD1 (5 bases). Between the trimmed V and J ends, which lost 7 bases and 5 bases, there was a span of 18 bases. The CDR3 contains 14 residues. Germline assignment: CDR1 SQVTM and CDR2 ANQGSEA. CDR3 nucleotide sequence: TGCAGCGGAAGGGGTTACAATGGAGACAATGAGCAGTTCTTC. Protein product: CSGRGYNGDNEQFF.

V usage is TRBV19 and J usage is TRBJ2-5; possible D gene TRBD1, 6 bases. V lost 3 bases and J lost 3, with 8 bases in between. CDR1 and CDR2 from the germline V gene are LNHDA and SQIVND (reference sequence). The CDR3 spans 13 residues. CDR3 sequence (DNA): TGTGCCAGTAGTATCAGGACAGAAGAGACCCAGTACTTC. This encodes CASSIRTEETQYF.

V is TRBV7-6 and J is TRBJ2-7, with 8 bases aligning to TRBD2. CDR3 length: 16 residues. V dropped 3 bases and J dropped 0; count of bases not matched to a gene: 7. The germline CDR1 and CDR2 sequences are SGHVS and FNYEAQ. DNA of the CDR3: TGTGCCAGCAGCTTGACCAGCGGGGGAAGCTCCTACGAGCAGTACTTC. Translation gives CASSLTSGGSSYEQYF.

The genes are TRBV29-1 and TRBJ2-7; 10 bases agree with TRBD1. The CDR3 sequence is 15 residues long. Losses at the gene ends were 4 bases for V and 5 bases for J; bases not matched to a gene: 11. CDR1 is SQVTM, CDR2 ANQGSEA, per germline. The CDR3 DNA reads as TGCAGCGTTGGTACAACCGGGACAGGGGTGAACGAGCAGTACTTC. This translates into CSVGTTGTGVNEQYF.

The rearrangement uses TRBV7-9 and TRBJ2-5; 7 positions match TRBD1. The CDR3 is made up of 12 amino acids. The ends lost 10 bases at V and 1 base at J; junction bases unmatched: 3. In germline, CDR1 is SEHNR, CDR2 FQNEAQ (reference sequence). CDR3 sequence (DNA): TGTGCCACGAGGACAGGCCAAGAGACCCAGTACTTC. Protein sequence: CATRTGQETQYF.

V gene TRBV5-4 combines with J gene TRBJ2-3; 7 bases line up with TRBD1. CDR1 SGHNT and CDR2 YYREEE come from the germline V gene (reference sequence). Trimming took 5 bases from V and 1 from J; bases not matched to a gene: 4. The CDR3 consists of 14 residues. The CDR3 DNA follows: TGTGCCAGCAGGACCGGACAGGGCACAGATACGCAGTATTTT. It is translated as CASRTGQGTDTQYF. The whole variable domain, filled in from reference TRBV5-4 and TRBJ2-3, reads ETGVTQSPTHLIKTRGQQVTLRCSSQSGHNTVSWYQQALGQGPQFIFQYYREEENGRGNFPPRFSGLQFPNYSSELNVNALELDDSALYLCASRTGQGTDTQYFGPGTRLTVL.

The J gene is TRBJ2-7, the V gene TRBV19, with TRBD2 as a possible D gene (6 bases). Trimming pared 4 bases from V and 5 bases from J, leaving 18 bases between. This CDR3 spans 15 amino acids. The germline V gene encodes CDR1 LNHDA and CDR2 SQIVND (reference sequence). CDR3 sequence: CASSTPGTSGHEQYF. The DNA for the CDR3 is TGTGCCAGTAGTACACCCGGGACTTCAGGCCACGAGCAGTACTTC.

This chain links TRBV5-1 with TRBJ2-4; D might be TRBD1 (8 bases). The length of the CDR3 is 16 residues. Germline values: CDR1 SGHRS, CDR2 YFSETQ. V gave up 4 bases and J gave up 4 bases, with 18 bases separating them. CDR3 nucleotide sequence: TGCGCCAGCAGCCTCCAGGGGGCGGGGGTTAAAAACATTCAGTACTTC. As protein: CASSLQGAGVKNIQYF. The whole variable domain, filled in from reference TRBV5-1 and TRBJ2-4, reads KAGVTQTPRYLIKTRGQQVTLSCSPISGHRSVSWYQQTPGQGLQFLFEYFSETQRNKGNFPGRFSGRQFSNSRSEMNVSTLELGDSALYLCASSLQGAGVKNIQYFGAGTRLSVL.

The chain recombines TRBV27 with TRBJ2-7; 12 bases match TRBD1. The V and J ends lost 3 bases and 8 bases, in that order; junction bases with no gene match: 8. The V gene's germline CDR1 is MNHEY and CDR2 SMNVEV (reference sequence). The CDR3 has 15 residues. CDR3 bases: TGTGCCAGCAGTTTTGGGGGACAGGGGGCACATCAGCAGTACTTC. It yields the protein CASSFGGQGAHQQYF.

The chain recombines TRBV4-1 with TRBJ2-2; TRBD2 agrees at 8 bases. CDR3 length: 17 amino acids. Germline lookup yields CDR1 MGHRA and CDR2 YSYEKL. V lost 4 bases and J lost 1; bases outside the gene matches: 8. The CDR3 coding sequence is TGCGCCAGCAGCCCATATACCAGCGGGAGGAACACCGGGGAGCTGTTTTTT. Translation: CASSPYTSGRNTGELFF.

The CDR3 region is CASSLAGQGGEQYF. The CDR3 DNA sequence: TGCGCCAGCAGCTTGGCGGGACAGGGGGGCGAGCAGTACTTC. The genes are TRBV5-1 and TRBJ2-7, with 11 bases lining up with TRBD1. The CDR3 spans 14 residues. Germline-derived CDR1 and CDR2 are SGHRS and YFSETQ. J was trimmed by 6 bases and V by 0 bases; bases with no gene match: 2.

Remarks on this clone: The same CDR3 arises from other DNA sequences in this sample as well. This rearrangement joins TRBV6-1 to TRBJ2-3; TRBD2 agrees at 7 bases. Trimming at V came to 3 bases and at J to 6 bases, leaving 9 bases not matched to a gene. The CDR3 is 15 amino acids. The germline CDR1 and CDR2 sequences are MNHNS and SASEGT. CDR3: CASSEREGAYDTQYF. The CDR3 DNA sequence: TGTGCCAGCAGTGAGAGGGAGGGAGCGTACGATACGCAGTATTTT.

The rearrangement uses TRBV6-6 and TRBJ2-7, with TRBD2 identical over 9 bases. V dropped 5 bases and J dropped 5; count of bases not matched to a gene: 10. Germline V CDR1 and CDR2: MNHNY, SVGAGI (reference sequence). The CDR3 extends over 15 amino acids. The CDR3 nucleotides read TGTGCCAGCAGTGGGATAGCGGGAGCGGGGAACGAGCAGTACTTC. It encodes CASSGIAGAGNEQYF.

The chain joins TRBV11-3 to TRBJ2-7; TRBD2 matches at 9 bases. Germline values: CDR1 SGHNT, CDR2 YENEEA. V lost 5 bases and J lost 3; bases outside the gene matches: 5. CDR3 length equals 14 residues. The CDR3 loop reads CASSLSGSNYEQYF. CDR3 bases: TGTGCCAGCAGCCTTAGCGGGAGTAACTACGAGCAGTACTTC.

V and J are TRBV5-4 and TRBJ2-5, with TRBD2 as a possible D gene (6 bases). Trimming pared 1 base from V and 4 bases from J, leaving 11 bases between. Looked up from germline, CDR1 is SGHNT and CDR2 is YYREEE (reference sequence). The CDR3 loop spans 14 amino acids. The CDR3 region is CASSLNGRPETQYF. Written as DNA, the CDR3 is TGTGCCAGCAGCTTGAACGGGAGACCAGAGACCCAGTACTTC.

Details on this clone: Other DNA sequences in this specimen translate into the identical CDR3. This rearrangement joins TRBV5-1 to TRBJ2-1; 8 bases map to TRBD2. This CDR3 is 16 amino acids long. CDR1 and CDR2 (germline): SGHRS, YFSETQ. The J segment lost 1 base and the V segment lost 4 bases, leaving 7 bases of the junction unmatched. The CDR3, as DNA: TGCGCCAGCAGCCCCCAAGCGGGAGCGTCCTACAATGAGCAGTTCTTC. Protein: CASSPQAGASYNEQFF. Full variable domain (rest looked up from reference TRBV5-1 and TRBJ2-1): KAGVTQTPRYLIKTRGQQVTLSCSPISGHRSVSWYQQTPGQGLQFLFEYFSETQRNKGNFPGRFSGRQFSNSRSEMNVSTLELGDSALYLCASSPQAGASYNEQFFGPGTRLTVL.

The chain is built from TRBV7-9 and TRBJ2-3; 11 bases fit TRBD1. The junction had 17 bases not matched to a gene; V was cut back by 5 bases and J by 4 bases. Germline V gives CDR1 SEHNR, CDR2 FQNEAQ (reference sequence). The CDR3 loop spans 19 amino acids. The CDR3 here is CASSPIYIRTGGDADTQYF. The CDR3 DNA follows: TGTGCCAGCAGCCCAATATATATAAGGACAGGGGGCGACGCAGATACGCAGTATTTT. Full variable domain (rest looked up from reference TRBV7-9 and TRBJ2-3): DTGVSQNPRHKITKRGQNVTFRCDPISEHNRLYWYRQTLGQGPEFLTYFQNEAQLEKSRLLSDRFSAERPKGSFSTLEIQRTEQGDSAMYLCASSPIYIRTGGDADTQYFGPGTRLTVL.

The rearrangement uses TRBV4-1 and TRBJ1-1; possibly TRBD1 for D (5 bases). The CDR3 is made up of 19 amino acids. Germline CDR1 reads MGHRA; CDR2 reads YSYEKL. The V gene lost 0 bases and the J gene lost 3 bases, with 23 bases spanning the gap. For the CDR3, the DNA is TGCGCCAGCAGCCAAGATTTGGGCGTGGCAGGGTTTATGGACACTGAAGCTTTCTTT. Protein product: CASSQDLGVAGFMDTEAFF.

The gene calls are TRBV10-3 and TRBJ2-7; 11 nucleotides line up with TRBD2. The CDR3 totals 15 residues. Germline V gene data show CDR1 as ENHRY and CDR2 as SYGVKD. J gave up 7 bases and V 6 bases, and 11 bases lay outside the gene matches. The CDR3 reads CAIRETSGNRGEQYF. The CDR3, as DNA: TGTGCCATCAGGGAGACTAGCGGGAATCGCGGGGAGCAGTACTTC.

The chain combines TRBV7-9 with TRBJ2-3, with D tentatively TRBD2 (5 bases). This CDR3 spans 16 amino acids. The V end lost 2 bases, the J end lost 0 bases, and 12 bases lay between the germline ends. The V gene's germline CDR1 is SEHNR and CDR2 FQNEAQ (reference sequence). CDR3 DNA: TGTGCCAGCAGCTTAAGGGCCAGCGGAAGCACAGATACGCAGTATTTT. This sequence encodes CASSLRASGSTDTQYF.

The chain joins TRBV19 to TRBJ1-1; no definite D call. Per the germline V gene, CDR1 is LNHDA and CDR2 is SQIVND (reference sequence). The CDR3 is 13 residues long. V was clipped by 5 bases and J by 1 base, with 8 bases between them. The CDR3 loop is CASSSVANTEAFF. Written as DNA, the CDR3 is TGTGCCAGTAGTTCTGTGGCGAACACTGAAGCTTTCTTT.

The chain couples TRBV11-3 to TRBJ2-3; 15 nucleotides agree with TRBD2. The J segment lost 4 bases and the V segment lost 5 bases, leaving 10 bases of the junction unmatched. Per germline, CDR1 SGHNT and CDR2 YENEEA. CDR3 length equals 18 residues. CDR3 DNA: TGTGCCAGCAGCCAACCTACCGGACTAGCGGGAGGGGCAGATACGCAGTATTTT. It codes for CASSQPTGLAGGADTQYF.

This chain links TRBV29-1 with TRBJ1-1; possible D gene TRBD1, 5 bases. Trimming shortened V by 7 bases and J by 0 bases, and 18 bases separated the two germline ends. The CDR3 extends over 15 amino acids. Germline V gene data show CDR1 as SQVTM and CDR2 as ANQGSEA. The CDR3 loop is CSAGVGHTVNTEAFF. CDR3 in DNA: TGCAGCGCGGGGGTGGGCCACACAGTGAACACTGAAGCTTTCTTT.

This CDR3 is CASKGAGGVGGTQYF. CDR3 in DNA: TGCGCCAGCAAGGGAGCGGGAGGTGTGGGCGGGACGCAGTATTTT. The rearrangement uses TRBV10-2 and TRBJ2-3, with 9 positions matching TRBD2. The CDR3 runs 15 residues. V lost 7 bases to trimming and J lost 9 bases; unmatched junction nucleotides: 14. Germline lookup yields CDR1 WSHSY and CDR2 SAAADI.

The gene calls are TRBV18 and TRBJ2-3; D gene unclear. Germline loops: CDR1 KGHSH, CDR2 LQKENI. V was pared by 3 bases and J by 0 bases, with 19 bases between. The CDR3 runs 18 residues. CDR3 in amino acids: CASSPVVTPLASTDTQYF. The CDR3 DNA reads TGTGCCAGCTCACCGGTTGTCACCCCGTTAGCTAGCACAGATACGCAGTATTTT.

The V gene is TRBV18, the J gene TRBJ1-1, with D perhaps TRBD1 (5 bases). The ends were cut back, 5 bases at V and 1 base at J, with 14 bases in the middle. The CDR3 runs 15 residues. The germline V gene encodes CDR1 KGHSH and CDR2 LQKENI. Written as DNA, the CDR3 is TGTGCCAGCTCAGGCCCGGGAGGGGCGAACACTGAAGCTTTCTTT. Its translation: CASSGPGGANTEAFF.

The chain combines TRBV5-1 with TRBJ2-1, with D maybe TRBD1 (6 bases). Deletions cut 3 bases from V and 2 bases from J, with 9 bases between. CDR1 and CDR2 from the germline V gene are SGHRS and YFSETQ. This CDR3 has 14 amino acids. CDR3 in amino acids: CASSSGTTYNEQFF. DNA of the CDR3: TGCGCCAGCAGCTCCGGGACAACCTACAATGAGCAGTTCTTC.